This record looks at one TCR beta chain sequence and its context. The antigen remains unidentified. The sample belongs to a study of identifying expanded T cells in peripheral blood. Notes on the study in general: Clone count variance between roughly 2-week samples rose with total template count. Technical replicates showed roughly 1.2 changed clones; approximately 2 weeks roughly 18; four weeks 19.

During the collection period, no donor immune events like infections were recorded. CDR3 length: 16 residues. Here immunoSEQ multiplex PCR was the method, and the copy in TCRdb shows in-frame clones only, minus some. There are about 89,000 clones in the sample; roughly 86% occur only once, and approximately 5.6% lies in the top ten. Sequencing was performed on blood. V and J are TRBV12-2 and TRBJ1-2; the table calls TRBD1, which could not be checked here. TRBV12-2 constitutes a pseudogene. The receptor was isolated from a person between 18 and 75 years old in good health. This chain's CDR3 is CASRFVEGGLNYGYTF. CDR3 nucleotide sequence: TGTGCAAGTCGCTTCGTAGAAGGGGGCTTAAACTATGGCTACACCTTC.